The rows below give T cell receptor beta chains drawn from one sample of a study of T cell responses to AZD1222 COVID-19 vaccine. Repertoires were generated with immunoSEQ multiplex PCR, while TCRdb's copy carries only in-frame clones and drops some. The sample carries under 200,000 clones, roughly 89% recorded once. The sequences come from peripheral blood, collected 28 days after the second AZD1222 dose. The source of these receptors is an adult who received the AZD1222 COVID-19 vaccine. Each CDR3 is given with its conserved first and last residue. The D gene is left open where the match is weak. The size of a clone is reported for some rows only, either as once, few or many, or as a class for expanded clones.

j_call: TRBJ2-5
d_call: NA
clone_size: NA
v_call: TRBV4-1
cdr3_aa: CASSQDGLEETQYF
cdr3_nt: TGCGCCAGCAGCCAAGATGGCCTGGAAGAGACCCAGTACTTC

j_call: TRBJ2-2
d_call: NA
clone_size: NA
v_call: TRBV27
cdr3_aa: CASSPRKLSGANTGELFF
cdr3_nt: TGTGCCAGCAGTCCTAGAAAACTTAGCGGAGCTAACACCGGGGAGCTGTTTTTT

j_call: TRBJ2-1
d_call: TRBD2
clone_size: few
v_call: TRBV6-4
cdr3_aa: CASSIGTSGAGEQFF
cdr3_nt: TGTGCCAGCAGTATCGGGACTAGCGGGGCGGGTGAGCAGTTCTTC

j_call: TRBJ2-2
d_call: NA
clone_size: NA
v_call: TRBV5-1
cdr3_aa: CASSPGVYTGELFF
cdr3_nt: TGCGCCAGCAGCCCCGGGGTCTACACCGGGGAGCTGTTTTTT

j_call: TRBJ1-1
d_call: NA
clone_size: NA
v_call: TRBV4-1
cdr3_aa: CASTPKVGGLGNTEAFF
cdr3_nt: TGCGCCAGCACCCCGAAGGTGGGGGGATTGGGGAACACTGAAGCTTTCTTT

j_call: TRBJ1-2
d_call: TRBD1
clone_size: NA
v_call: TRBV6-5
cdr3_aa: CASSYRQGVSYGYTF
cdr3_nt: TGTGCCAGCAGTTACCGACAGGGTGTAAGCTATGGCTACACCTTC

j_call: TRBJ1-2
d_call: NA
clone_size: NA
v_call: TRBV6-2/TRBV6-3
cdr3_aa: CASSSHADSYGYTF
cdr3_nt: TGTGCCAGCAGTTCCCACGCGGACAGCTATGGCTACACCTTC

j_call: TRBJ1-3
d_call: NA
clone_size: NA
v_call: TRBV12-5
cdr3_aa: CASGLVIDGNTIYF
cdr3_nt: TGTGCTAGTGGTTTGGTCATTGACGGGAACACCATATATTTT

j_call: TRBJ2-7
d_call: TRBD2
clone_size: NA
v_call: TRBV4-2
cdr3_aa: CASSQDRAGVMEQYF
cdr3_nt: TGTGCCAGCAGCCAAGATAGGGCGGGGGTAATGGAGCAGTACTTC

j_call: TRBJ2-7
d_call: NA
clone_size: NA
v_call: TRBV19
cdr3_aa: CASSMGHATYEQYF
cdr3_nt: TGTGCCAGTAGTATGGGGCATGCAACCTACGAGCAGTACTTC

j_call: TRBJ2-5
d_call: TRBD2
clone_size: NA
v_call: TRBV18
cdr3_aa: CASSPTSRQETQYF
cdr3_nt: TGTGCCAGCTCACCGACTAGCCGCCAAGAGACCCAGTACTTC

j_call: TRBJ2-7
d_call: NA
clone_size: NA
v_call: TRBV4-1
cdr3_aa: CASSQIYRVSYEQYF
cdr3_nt: TGCGCCAGCAGCCAAATCTACAGGGTCTCCTACGAGCAGTACTTC

j_call: TRBJ2-2
d_call: NA
clone_size: NA
v_call: TRBV6-5
cdr3_aa: CASKIGTVNTGELFF
cdr3_nt: TGTGCCAGCAAGATCGGGACGGTGAACACCGGGGAGCTGTTTTTT

j_call: TRBJ2-4
d_call: NA
clone_size: NA
v_call: TRBV4-2
cdr3_aa: CASSQEPGVGKNIQYF
cdr3_nt: TGTGCCAGCAGCCAAGAGCCGGGGGTAGGCAAAAACATTCAGTACTTC

j_call: TRBJ1-4
d_call: NA
clone_size: NA
v_call: TRBV4-1
cdr3_aa: CASSQGSFVNEKLFF
cdr3_nt: TGCGCCAGCAGCCAAGGGAGCTTCGTTAATGAAAAACTGTTTTTT

j_call: TRBJ2-2
d_call: TRBD2
clone_size: NA
v_call: TRBV5-1
cdr3_aa: CASSLAGTSGRNTGELFF
cdr3_nt: TGCGCCAGCAGCTTGGCTGGGACTAGCGGGCGGAACACCGGGGAGCTGTTTTTT

j_call: TRBJ1-1
d_call: TRBD1
clone_size: once
v_call: TRBV6-2/TRBV6-3
cdr3_aa: CASSWDRVGTEAFF
cdr3_nt: TGTGCCAGCAGCTGGGACAGGGTAGGAACTGAAGCTTTCTTT

j_call: TRBJ1-6
d_call: NA
clone_size: NA
v_call: TRBV7-2
cdr3_aa: CASSGGGSYNSPLHF
cdr3_nt: TGTGCCAGCAGCGGAGGGGGGTCCTATAATTCACCCCTCCACTTT

j_call: TRBJ2-3
d_call: TRBD2
clone_size: NA
v_call: TRBV5-1
cdr3_aa: CASSYSGGEPDTQYF
cdr3_nt: TGCGCCAGCAGCTATAGCGGGGGAGAACCAGATACGCAGTATTTT

j_call: TRBJ1-1
d_call: TRBD1
clone_size: NA
v_call: TRBV18
cdr3_aa: CASSAGTGNLNTEAFF
cdr3_nt: TGTGCCAGCTCCGCCGGGACAGGGAATTTGAACACTGAAGCTTTCTTT

j_call: TRBJ1-2
d_call: TRBD1
clone_size: few
v_call: TRBV7-2
cdr3_aa: CASSLNRDPGQGHGYTF
cdr3_nt: TGTGCCAGCAGCCTAAACAGAGACCCGGGACAGGGCCATGGCTACACCTTC

j_call: TRBJ1-2
d_call: NA
clone_size: NA
v_call: TRBV6-4
cdr3_aa: CASSPGRPYGYTF
cdr3_nt: TGTGCCAGCAGTCCGGGACGGCCCTATGGCTACACCTTC

j_call: TRBJ1-2
d_call: NA
clone_size: once
v_call: TRBV5-6
cdr3_aa: CASTLRARDDFYGYTF
cdr3_nt: TGTGCCAGCACATTGAGGGCGCGGGATGATTTCTATGGCTACACCTTC

j_call: TRBJ1-1
d_call: NA
clone_size: NA
v_call: TRBV16
cdr3_aa: CASSQSLYVPEVTFF
cdr3_nt: TGTGCCAGCAGCCAATCGCTCTACGTGCCTGAAGTAACTTTCTTT

j_call: TRBJ1-5
d_call: NA
clone_size: NA
v_call: TRBV5-5
cdr3_aa: CASSHTAYSNQPQHF
cdr3_nt: TGTGCCAGCAGCCATACAGCTTATAGCAATCAGCCCCAGCATTTT

j_call: TRBJ1-1
d_call: TRBD1
clone_size: once
v_call: TRBV7-2
cdr3_aa: CASSPDRDFLFGTEAFF
cdr3_nt: TGTGCCAGCAGCCCGGACAGGGACTTCCTATTTGGGACTGAAGCTTTCTTT

j_call: TRBJ2-4
d_call: NA
clone_size: NA
v_call: TRBV6-2/TRBV6-3
cdr3_aa: CASSYRQGKNIQYF
cdr3_nt: TGTGCCAGCAGTTACAGGCAGGGCAAAAACATTCAGTACTTC

j_call: TRBJ2-5
d_call: NA
clone_size: NA
v_call: TRBV6-5
cdr3_aa: CASRSRVGETQYF
cdr3_nt: TGTGCCAGCAGATCCCGGGTGGGAGAGACCCAGTACTTC

j_call: TRBJ2-2
d_call: NA
clone_size: NA
v_call: TRBV9
cdr3_aa: CASSRTGELFF
cdr3_nt: TGTGCCAGCTCCCGAACCGGGGAGCTGTTTTTT

j_call: TRBJ1-5
d_call: TRBD1
clone_size: NA
v_call: TRBV28
cdr3_aa: CASRLYRGSNQPQHF
cdr3_nt: TGTGCCAGCAGACTATACAGGGGTAGCAATCAGCCCCAGCATTTT